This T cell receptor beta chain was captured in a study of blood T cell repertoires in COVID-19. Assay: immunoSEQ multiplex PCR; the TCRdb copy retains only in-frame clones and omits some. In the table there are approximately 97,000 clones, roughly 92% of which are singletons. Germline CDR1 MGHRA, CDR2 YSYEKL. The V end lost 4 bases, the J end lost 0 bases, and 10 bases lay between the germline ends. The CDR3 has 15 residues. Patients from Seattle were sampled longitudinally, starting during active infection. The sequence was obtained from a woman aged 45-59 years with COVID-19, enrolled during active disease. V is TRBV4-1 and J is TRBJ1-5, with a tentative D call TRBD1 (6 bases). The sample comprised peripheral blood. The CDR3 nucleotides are TGCGCCAGCAGCCCAACAGGGCTTAGCAATCAGCCCCAGCATTTT. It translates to CASSPTGLSNQPQHF.